These 29 T cell receptor beta chains were all obtained from the same sample, sequenced in a study of glioma-infiltrating T cells after dendritic cell vaccination. Time point defined: after dendritic cell vaccination, including at tumor progression/relapse. The assay was immunoSEQ multiplex PCR, and TCRdb's table has in-frame clones only and misses some. Seen here are about 24,000 clones, roughly 89% observed once, and the top ten hold 2.5% to 3%. The input for sequencing was blood, taken after dendritic cell vaccination. The receptors were sampled from a human donor with glioblastoma.

The chain uses TRBV5-1 and TRBJ1-2, with a weak D call TRBD1 (5 bases). V was shortened by 4 bases and J by 6 bases, with 19 bases between the two germline ends. The CDR3 loop spans 15 amino acids. Germline V lookup: CDR1 SGHRS, CDR2 YFSETQ. The chain's CDR3 is CASSPWGVGSDGYTF. The CDR3 DNA is TGCGCCAGCAGCCCCTGGGGGGTGGGGTCGGATGGCTACACCTTC.

In DNA form, the CDR3 reads TGCAGCGTGTTAGCCGGGACTAGCTTGGCAGATACGCAGTATTTT. Encoded protein: CSVLAGTSLADTQYF. The chain recombines TRBV29-1 with TRBJ2-3; 9 bases line up with TRBD2. Trimming took 6 bases from V and 4 from J; bases not matched to a gene: 11. Germline V lookup: CDR1 SQVTM, CDR2 ANQGSEA. The CDR3 is 15 amino acids.

The chain combines TRBV16 with TRBJ1-1; D gene ambiguous. Trimming took 0 bases from V and 3 from J, leaving 5 bases between them. Germline CDR1 and CDR2: KGHSY and FQNENV. CDR3 size: 13 residues. The CDR3 sequence is CASSQSRDTEAFF. In DNA, the CDR3 is TGTGCCAGCAGCCAATCCCGGGACACTGAAGCTTTCTTT.

V and J are TRBV19 and TRBJ2-7; TRBD1 matches at 8 bases. The germline CDR1 and CDR2 sequences are LNHDA and SQIVND (reference sequence). Trimming cost V 5 bases and J 5 bases; bases outside gene matches: 11. This CDR3 region has 15 residues. This CDR3 reads CASSGRSGGHDEQYF. The CDR3 coding sequence is TGTGCCAGTAGTGGCAGGTCAGGGGGCCACGACGAGCAGTACTTC.

The table lists this clone with a count of one. In DNA, the CDR3 is TGTGCCAGCAGTTACACTGAGGATTTTACGAACACTGAAGCTTTCTTT. It yields the protein CASSYTEDFTNTEAFF. The chain carries TRBV6-5 and TRBJ1-1; D is ambiguous. CDR3 length: 16 residues. The germline CDR1 and CDR2 sequences are MNHEY and SVGAGI. V lost 2 bases to trimming and J lost 1 base, with 14 bases between them.

The chain has TRBV4-1 and TRBJ1-5; D ambiguous. V was pared by 1 base and J by 5 bases, with 9 bases between. Germline CDR1 and CDR2: MGHRA and YSYEKL. The CDR3 is made up of 14 amino acids. The CDR3: CASSQAGVDQPQHF. The CDR3 DNA reads as TGCGCCAGCAGCCAAGCTGGAGTCGATCAGCCCCAGCATTTT.

This clone was seen more than once but under ten times. The chain is built from TRBV6-4 and TRBJ2-5, with TRBD2 identical over 12 bases. Germline V gives CDR1 MRHNA, CDR2 SNTAGT. V dropped 6 bases and J dropped 5; count of bases not matched to a gene: 10. CDR3 length: 16 residues. CDR3 protein: CASSELAGGDTETQYF. The CDR3 nucleotides read TGTGCCAGCAGCGAACTAGCGGGGGGCGATACGGAGACCCAGTACTTC.

The chain carries TRBV18 and TRBJ1-6, with a tentative D call TRBD1 (5 bases). There are 17 residues in the CDR3. Germline V lookup: CDR1 KGHSH, CDR2 LQKENI. Trimming cost V 0 bases and J 6 bases, with 15 bases left between them. CDR3 protein: CASSPPQGYGFNSPLHF. CDR3 bases: TGTGCCAGCTCACCACCTCAGGGTTACGGCTTTAATTCACCCCTCCACTTT.

The V gene is TRBV5-1, the J gene TRBJ2-5; TRBD1 is a possible D gene (5 bases). The DNA matches TRBJ2-7 better at its end, which makes the J call doubtful. Per germline, CDR1 SGHRS and CDR2 YFSETQ. This CDR3 region has 14 residues. The chain's CDR3 is CASSHEGASYEQYF. The CDR3 nucleotides read TGCGCCAGCAGCCACGAAGGGGCGTCCTACGAGCAGTACTTC.

The chain uses TRBV2 and TRBJ1-3; D remains ambiguous. Germline V gene lookup returns CDR1 SNHLY and CDR2 FYNNEI. Trimming removed 5 bases from V and 0 bases from J, with 8 bases in between. The CDR3 is made up of 14 amino acids. The DNA for the CDR3 is TGTGCCAGCAGTTGGGAGAGCTCTGGAAACACCATATATTTT. Translation: CASSWESSGNTIYF.

This chain connects TRBV19 to TRBJ2-7; TRBD2 matches 8 bases. From germline, CDR1 is LNHDA and CDR2 SQIVND (reference sequence). V lost 3 bases and J lost 2; bases outside the gene matches: 6. The CDR3 covers 15 residues. For the CDR3, the DNA is TGTGCCAGTAGTATTACAGGACTAGCCGCCTACGAGCAGTACTTC. This gives the protein CASSITGLAAYEQYF.

V is TRBV2 and J is TRBJ1-6; 8 bases map to TRBD1. Germline assignment: CDR1 SNHLY and CDR2 FYNNEI. CDR3 length: 15 residues. J was trimmed by 9 bases and V by 6 bases; bases with no gene match: 10. This chain's CDR3 is CASRGRGQGGSPLHF. Written as DNA, the CDR3 is TGTGCCAGCAGGGGTAGAGGACAGGGAGGTTCACCCCTCCACTTT.

This chain links TRBV4-1 with TRBJ2-1; perhaps TRBD1 as D (7 bases). V gave up 6 bases and J gave up 7 bases, with 22 bases separating them. Looked up from germline, CDR1 is MGHRA and CDR2 is YSYEKL. This CDR3 comprises 16 residues. The CDR3 protein is CASRQGGVGGLNEQFF. The CDR3, as DNA: TGCGCCAGCAGGCAGGGGGGCGTAGGAGGTTTGAATGAGCAGTTCTTC.

V usage is TRBV6-6 and J usage is TRBJ1-4; the D is unclear. V was cut by 5 bases and J by 4 bases, with 11 bases left in between. Germline V lookup: CDR1 MNHNY, CDR2 SVGAGI (reference sequence). CDR3 length: 14 amino acids. As DNA, the CDR3 is TGTGCCAGCAGTCTGACTGTTGGTAATGAAAAACTGTTTTTT. As protein: CASSLTVGNEKLFF.

This chain connects TRBV5-1 to TRBJ1-4, with no clear D. V gave up 4 bases and J gave up 8 bases, with 9 bases separating them. The CDR3 contains 12 residues. The germline V gene encodes CDR1 SGHRS and CDR2 YFSETQ. The CDR3 region is CASSPGGEKLFF. CDR3 sequence (DNA): TGCGCCAGCAGCCCAGGTGGGGAAAAACTGTTTTTT.

The rearrangement uses TRBV5-1 and TRBJ2-5; 7 bases agree with TRBD2. Germline V gene lookup returns CDR1 SGHRS and CDR2 YFSETQ. J lost 7 bases, V lost 5 bases, and 14 bases had no gene match. This CDR3 is 15 amino acids long. As DNA, the CDR3 is TGCGCCAGCAGTCCCGGGACTACCCGATCGGGGACCCAGTACTTC. Translating it yields CASSPGTTRSGTQYF.

This chain links TRBV18 with TRBJ1-4; D is undetermined. CDR3 size: 14 residues. V lost 4 bases and J 7 bases, leaving 13 bases between the germline ends. The germline V gene encodes CDR1 KGHSH and CDR2 LQKENI. CDR3 in DNA: TGTGCCAGCTCACGCGAGAGGTTTTCTGAAAAACTGTTTTTT. Translation: CASSRERFSEKLFF.

This rearrangement joins TRBV15 to TRBJ2-7, with no clear D. The CDR3 has 12 residues. The ends were cut back, 0 bases at V and 7 bases at J, with 7 bases in the middle. The germline gives CDR1 LNHNV, CDR2 YYDKDF (reference sequence). The CDR3 reads CATSREAREQYF. CDR3 nucleotides: TGTGCCACCAGCAGAGAAGCGCGTGAGCAGTACTTC.

The V call is TRBV7-8, the J call TRBJ1-3, with D possibly matching TRBD1 (5 bases). Germline values: CDR1 SGHVS, CDR2 FQNEAQ. Trimming stripped 1 base from V and 3 bases from J, with 13 bases between. The CDR3 covers 16 residues. The CDR3 here is CASSLGTWGYGNTIYF. The CDR3 DNA sequence: TGTGCCAGCAGCTTAGGGACATGGGGCTATGGAAACACCATATATTTT.

This clone came up a few times. The chain employs TRBV5-6 and TRBJ2-1; no firm D call. The CDR3 contains 16 residues. The V and J ends lost 0 bases and 5 bases respectively, with 15 bases between them. Germline V CDR1 and CDR2: SGHDT, YYEEEE. CDR3 in DNA: TGTGCCAGCAGCTTGGGTGCGTCTGTTGCGAACAATGAGCAGTTCTTC. It translates to CASSLGASVANNEQFF.

This rearrangement joins TRBV5-1 to TRBJ2-5, with D possibly TRBD1 on 5 matching bases. The germline V and J ends were trimmed by 4 bases and 5 bases, with 15 bases remaining between them. CDR3 size: 14 residues. Germline assignment: CDR1 SGHRS and CDR2 YFSETQ. CDR3 sequence (DNA): TGCGCCAGCAGCCAGCAAGGGGTCGGGGAGACCCAGTACTTC. It encodes CASSQQGVGETQYF. Combining the CDR3 with reference TRBV5-1 and TRBJ2-5 gives the whole variable domain KAGVTQTPRYLIKTRGQQVTLSCSPISGHRSVSWYQQTPGQGLQFLFEYFSETQRNKGNFPGRFSGRQFSNSRSEMNVSTLELGDSALYLCASSQQGVGETQYFGPGTRLLVL.

The J gene is TRBJ2-5, the V gene TRBV7-9; TRBD1 aligns across 8 bases. V shed 1 base, J shed 1 base, and the junction held 5 bases outside the gene matches. Germline V gene sequence: CDR1 SEHNR, CDR2 FQNEAQ (reference sequence). This CDR3 contains 16 residues. In nucleotides, the CDR3 is TGTGCCAGCAGCTTAGGGACAGGGTGGGTCCAAGAGACCCAGTACTTC. Protein: CASSLGTGWVQETQYF. Variable domain in full (rest from reference TRBV7-9 and TRBJ2-5): DTGVSQNPRHKITKRGQNVTFRCDPISEHNRLYWYRQTLGQGPEFLTYFQNEAQLEKSRLLSDRFSAERPKGSFSTLEIQRTEQGDSAMYLCASSLGTGWVQETQYFGPGTRLLVL.

The J gene is TRBJ1-5, the V gene TRBV7-9; no definite D call. Trimming left V 8 bases short and J 2 bases short, with 13 bases between. The CDR3 sequence is 14 residues long. Germline CDR1 and CDR2: SEHNR and FQNEAQ (reference sequence). The CDR3 here is CASDAGWGNQPQHF. For the CDR3, the DNA is TGTGCCAGCGACGCCGGGTGGGGCAATCAGCCCCAGCATTTT. The complete variable domain, with remaining parts taken from reference TRBV7-9 and TRBJ1-5, reads DTGVSQNPRHKITKRGQNVTFRCDPISEHNRLYWYRQTLGQGPEFLTYFQNEAQLEKSRLLSDRFSAERPKGSFSTLEIQRTEQGDSAMYLCASDAGWGNQPQHFGDGTRLSIL.

On this clone itself: Within the sample, other DNA sequences also encode this same CDR3. This chain uses TRBV4-1 with TRBJ1-2; D may be TRBD1 (5 bases). The germline gives CDR1 MGHRA, CDR2 YSYEKL. V was trimmed by 3 bases and J by 0 bases, leaving 17 bases between them. CDR3 length: 17 amino acids. CDR3 region: CASSQDRQGYANYGYTF. As DNA, the CDR3 is TGCGCCAGCAGCCAGGATCGGCAGGGCTATGCTAACTATGGCTACACCTTC.

The J gene is TRBJ2-7, the V gene TRBV30; 9 bases align to TRBD1. V was pared by 1 base and J by 2 bases, with 0 bases of the junction left unmatched. Germline V gene lookup returns CDR1 GTSNPN and CDR2 SVGIG (reference sequence). The CDR3 extends over 13 amino acids. The CDR3 loop is CAWSGTGAYEQYF. CDR3 bases: TGTGCCTGGAGTGGGACAGGGGCCTACGAGCAGTACTTC.

This clone was picked up a small number of times. V is TRBV19 and J is TRBJ1-1, with TRBD1 identical over 12 bases. The V gene's germline CDR1 is LNHDA and CDR2 SQIVND (reference sequence). This CDR3 contains 17 residues. J gave up 11 bases and V 7 bases, and 20 bases lay outside the gene matches. CDR3 nucleotide sequence: TGTGCCAGTACCTATCGAGAGGGACAGGGGGCCCCGAGGGGGGCTTTCTTT. Translated: CASTYREGQGAPRGAFF. The whole variable domain, remainder taken from reference TRBV19 and TRBJ1-1, is DGGITQSPKYLFRKEGQNVTLSCEQNLNHDAMYWYRQDPGQGLRLIYYSQIVNDFQKGDIAEGYSVSREKKESFPLTVTSAQKNPTAFYLCASTYREGQGAPRGAFFGQGTRLTVV.

V is TRBV7-6 and J is TRBJ2-2; D is possibly TRBD1 (6 bases). Trimming cost V 6 bases and J 3 bases, with 17 bases left between them. The CDR3 is 16 residues long. Germline V gives CDR1 SGHVS, CDR2 FNYEAQ. The CDR3 region is CASSRREGGYTGELFF. The CDR3 region has the DNA TGTGCCAGCAGTCGAAGGGAAGGGGGATACACCGGGGAGCTGTTTTTT.

This clone was seen a single time. V gene TRBV18 combines with J gene TRBJ2-2; the D is unclear. Germline V CDR1 and CDR2: KGHSH, LQKENI. This CDR3 region has 16 residues. The V and J ends lost 5 bases and 7 bases respectively, with 20 bases between them. The CDR3 DNA reads TGTGCCAGCTCAATCGCGGCCCCAACCGGTGGCGGGGAGCTGTTTTTT. Its protein is CASSIAAPTGGGELFF.

This clone was observed a few times. The chain recombines TRBV7-9 with TRBJ2-1; 11 nucleotides match TRBD2. Germline CDR1 reads SEHNR; CDR2 reads FQNEAQ (reference sequence). V was pared by 6 bases and J by 6 bases, with 4 bases of the junction left unmatched. The CDR3 sequence is 14 residues long. The CDR3 nucleotides are TGTGCCAGCAGAGTAGCGGGGGGGCCCAATGAGCAGTTCTTC. This gives the protein CASRVAGGPNEQFF.